The 7 T cell receptor beta chains presented below share a single source sample, sequenced in a study of T cell repertoires in cytomegalovirus infection. Their antigens remain unidentified. TCRdb reanalysed the reads using MiXCR and keeps one entry per CDR3 protein. The data show about 700,000 distinct CDR3 sequences, 33% seen once. The input for sequencing was cultured PBMCs, taken from culture after CMV antigen stimulation. The origin of the receptors is a human donor in good health (CMV status not recorded). Some clones in this sample may be carry-over from other donors' samples.

This chain connects TRBV7-8 to TRBJ2-7; D is perhaps TRBD2 (6 bases). The V gene's germline CDR1 is SGHVS and CDR2 FQNEAQ. The CDR3 contains 17 residues. The V gene lost 1 base and the J gene lost 0 bases, with 16 bases spanning the gap. CDR3 in amino acids: CASSLGGGGVFSYEQYF. Here the CDR3 DNA reads TGTGCCAGCAGCTTAGGGGGAGGAGGGGTGTTCTCCTACGAGCAGTACTTC.

A few counts support this clonotype. The chain joins TRBV19 to TRBJ1-5; D is possibly TRBD1 (5 bases). In germline, CDR1 is LNHDA, CDR2 SQIVND (reference sequence). This CDR3 spans 16 amino acids. Between the trimmed V and J ends, which lost 7 bases and 0 bases, there was a span of 16 bases. CDR3: CASTFKGIYSNQPQHF. The CDR3 DNA sequence: TGTGCCAGTACTTTTAAGGGGATCTATAGCAATCAGCCCCAGCATTTT.

The chain has TRBV10-3 and TRBJ2-1; D gene ambiguous. V lost 2 bases and J lost 0, with 5 bases in between. Per germline, CDR1 ENHRY and CDR2 SYGVKD. The CDR3 is 14 amino acids. CDR3 nucleotides: TGTGCCATCAGTGAGCCCAGCTCCTACAATGAGCAGTTCTTC. Translating gives CAISEPSSYNEQFF.

The V call is TRBV7-8, the J call TRBJ1-5; perhaps TRBD1 as D (5 bases). Trimming removed 5 bases from V and 0 bases from J, with 14 bases in between. The CDR3 runs to 16 residues. Germline CDR1 reads SGHVS; CDR2 reads FQNEAQ. CDR3 nucleotide sequence: TGTGCCAGCAGCCCATCTTGGGGGATTAGCAATCAGCCCCAGCATTTT. This encodes CASSPSWGISNQPQHF.

This clonotype was seen a handful of times. The J gene is TRBJ2-1, the V gene TRBV19; either TRBD1 or TRBD2 may supply D (6 bases each). V dropped 3 bases and J dropped 5 bases, with 14 bases sitting between them. CDR1 LNHDA and CDR2 SQIVND come from the germline V gene (reference sequence). This CDR3 spans 15 amino acids. The CDR3 nucleotides are TGTGCCAGTAGTATTGTTTTGAGGGGGGACAATGAGCAGTTCTTC. Protein: CASSIVLRGDNEQFF.

There are a few counts of this clonotype. The CDR3 sequence: CASSLGRAGDQPQHF. The CDR3 bases are TGTGCCAGCAGCTTAGGGAGGGCAGGGGATCAGCCCCAGCATTTT. The chain joins TRBV7-8 to TRBJ1-5, with D tentatively TRBD1 (6 bases). V shed 1 base and J shed 5 bases, with 12 bases lying between them. The CDR3 has 15 amino acids. Germline lookup yields CDR1 SGHVS and CDR2 FQNEAQ.

This clonotype was recorded a few times. The chain has TRBV2 and TRBJ1-5; 7 bases match TRBD1. V gave up 6 bases and J gave up 9 bases; unmatched junction bases: 8. CDR3 length equals 13 residues. The germline gives CDR1 SNHLY, CDR2 FYNNEI. As DNA, the CDR3 is TGTGCCAGCAGCCGGGACAGCCCCCTGCCCCAGCATTTT. As protein: CASSRDSPLPQHF.